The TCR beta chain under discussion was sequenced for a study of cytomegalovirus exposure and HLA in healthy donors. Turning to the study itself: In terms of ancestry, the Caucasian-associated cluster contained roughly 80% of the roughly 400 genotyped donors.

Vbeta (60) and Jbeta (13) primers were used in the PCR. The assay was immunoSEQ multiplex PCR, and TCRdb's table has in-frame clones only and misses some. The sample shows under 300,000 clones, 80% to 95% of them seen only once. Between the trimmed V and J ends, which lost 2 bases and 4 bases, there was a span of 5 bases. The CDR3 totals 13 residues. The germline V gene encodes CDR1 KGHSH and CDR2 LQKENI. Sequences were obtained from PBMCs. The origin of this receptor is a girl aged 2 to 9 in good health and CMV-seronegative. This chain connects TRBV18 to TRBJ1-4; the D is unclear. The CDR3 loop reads CASSPALNEKLFF. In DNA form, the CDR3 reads TGTGCCAGCTCACCAGCGCTTAATGAAAAACTGTTTTTT.